Here is one T cell receptor (beta chain) with its context. Its target is unknown. This record belongs to a study of T cell repertoires in cytomegalovirus infection. TCRdb redid the calling of the reads with MiXCR, one entry per CDR3 protein. This sample has some 270,000 distinct CDR3 sequences, with roughly a fifth found just once. This CDR3 region has 17 residues. V was pared by 6 bases and J by 0 bases, with 9 bases of the junction left unmatched. Germline V CDR1 and CDR2: MNHEY, SMNVEV (reference sequence). The sequence was collected from a human donor in good health (CMV status not recorded). Some clones in this sample may be carry-over from other donors' samples. The sample was cultured PBMCs, taken from culture after CMV antigen stimulation. This rearrangement joins TRBV27 to TRBJ2-1; 9 bases are a match to TRBD1. DNA of the CDR3: TGTGCCAGCAGGAGGGGACAGGGCCCTCTCTCCTACAATGAGCAGTTCTTC. This encodes CASRRGQGPLSYNEQFF.